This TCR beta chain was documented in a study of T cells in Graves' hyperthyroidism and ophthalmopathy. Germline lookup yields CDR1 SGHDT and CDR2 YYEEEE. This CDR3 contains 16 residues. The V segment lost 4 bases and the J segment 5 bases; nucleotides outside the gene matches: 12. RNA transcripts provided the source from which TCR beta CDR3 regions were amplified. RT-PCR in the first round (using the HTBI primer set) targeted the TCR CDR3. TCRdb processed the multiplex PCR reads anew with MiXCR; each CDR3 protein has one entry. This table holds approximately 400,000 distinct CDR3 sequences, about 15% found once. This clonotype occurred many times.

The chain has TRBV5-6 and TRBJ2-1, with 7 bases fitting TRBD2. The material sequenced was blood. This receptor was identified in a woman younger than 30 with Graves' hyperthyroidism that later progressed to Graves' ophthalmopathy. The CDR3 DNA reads TGTGCCAGCAGCGCTAGCGGCCTAGCCAGTGACAATGAGCAGTTCTTC. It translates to CASSASGLASDNEQFF.